This T cell receptor (beta chain) came from a study of post-analysis software for immune sequencing data. Study-level results: Patients had higher frequencies than controls of roughly 5 TRBV segments, including TRBV5-6, TRBV5-1 and TRBV20-1. Samples from a shared batch, those prepared together, strongly co-clustered by F measure. Comparison with controls showed significantly lower normalized Chao1 diversity in multiple sclerosis patients.

Per germline, CDR1 LGHDT and CDR2 YNNKEL (reference sequence). V gave up 3 bases and J gave up 2 bases; unmatched junction bases: 5. The CDR3 contains 16 residues. Incorporated into the TCR beta cDNA libraries were unique molecular identifiers, which served to reduce PCR and sequencing biases. TCRdb itself ran the PCR reads through MiXCR, one entry per CDR3 protein. The sample carries 650,000 to 850,000 distinct CDR3 sequences, about 45% recorded once. This clonotype came up a few times. Its target is unknown. This chain uses TRBV3-1 with TRBJ2-1, with 9 bases that match TRBD2. The sequenced material came from blood. This sequence originates from a girl aged 10 to 17 with multiple sclerosis. The CDR3 region is CASSHRGGRAYNEQFF. The DNA for the CDR3 is TGTGCCAGCAGCCATCGCGGCGGGAGGGCCTACAATGAGCAGTTCTTC.